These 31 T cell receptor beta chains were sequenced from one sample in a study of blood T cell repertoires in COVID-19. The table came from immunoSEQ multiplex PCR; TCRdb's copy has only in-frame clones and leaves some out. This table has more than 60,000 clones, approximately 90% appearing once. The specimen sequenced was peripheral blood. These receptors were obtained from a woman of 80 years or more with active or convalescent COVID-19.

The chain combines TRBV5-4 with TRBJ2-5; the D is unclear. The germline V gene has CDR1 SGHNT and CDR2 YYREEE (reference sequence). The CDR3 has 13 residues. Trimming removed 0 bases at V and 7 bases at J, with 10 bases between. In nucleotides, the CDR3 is TGTGCCAGCAGCTTGGAAGCCCGGAGGACCCAGTACTTC. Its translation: CASSLEARRTQYF.

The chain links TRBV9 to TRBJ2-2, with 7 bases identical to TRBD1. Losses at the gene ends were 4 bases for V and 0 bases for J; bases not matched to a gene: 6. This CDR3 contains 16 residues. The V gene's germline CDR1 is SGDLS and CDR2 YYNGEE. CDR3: CASSTRQGPNTGELFF. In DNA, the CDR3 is TGTGCCAGCAGCACTCGACAGGGACCGAACACCGGGGAGCTGTTTTTT.

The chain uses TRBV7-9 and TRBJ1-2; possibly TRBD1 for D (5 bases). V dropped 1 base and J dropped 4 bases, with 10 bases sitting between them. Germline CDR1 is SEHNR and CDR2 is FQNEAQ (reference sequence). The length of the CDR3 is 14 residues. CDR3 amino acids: CASSLEQASYGYTF. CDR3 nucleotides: TGTGCCAGCAGCTTAGAACAGGCTTCCTATGGCTACACCTTC.

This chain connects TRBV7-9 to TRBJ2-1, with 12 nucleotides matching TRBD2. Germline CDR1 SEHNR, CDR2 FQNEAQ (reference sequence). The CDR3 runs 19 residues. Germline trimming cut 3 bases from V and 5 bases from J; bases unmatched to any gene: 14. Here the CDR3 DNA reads TGTGCCAGCAGCTTCGGGCTAGCGGGGGGGCTCCACAGGAACAATGAGCAGTTCTTC. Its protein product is CASSFGLAGGLHRNNEQFF.

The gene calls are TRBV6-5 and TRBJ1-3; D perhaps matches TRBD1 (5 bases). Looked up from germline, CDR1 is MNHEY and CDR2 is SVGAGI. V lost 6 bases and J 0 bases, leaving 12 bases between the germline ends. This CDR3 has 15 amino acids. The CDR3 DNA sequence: TGTGCCAGCAGCTGGACACAAAACTCTGGAAACACCATATATTTT. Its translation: CASSWTQNSGNTIYF.

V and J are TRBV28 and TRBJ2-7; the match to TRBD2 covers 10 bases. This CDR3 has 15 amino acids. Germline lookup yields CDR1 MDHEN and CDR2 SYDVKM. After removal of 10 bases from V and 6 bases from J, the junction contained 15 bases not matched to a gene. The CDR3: CATTDGTSGNSEQYF. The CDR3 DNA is TGTGCCACCACGGACGGAACTAGCGGGAACTCCGAGCAGTACTTC.

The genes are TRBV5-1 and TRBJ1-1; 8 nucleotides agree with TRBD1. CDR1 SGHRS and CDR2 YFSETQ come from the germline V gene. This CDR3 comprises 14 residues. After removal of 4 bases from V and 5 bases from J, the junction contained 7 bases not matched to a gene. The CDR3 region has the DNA TGCGCCAGCAGCCCTTACCAGGGGGCGACTGAAGCTTTCTTT. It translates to CASSPYQGATEAFF.

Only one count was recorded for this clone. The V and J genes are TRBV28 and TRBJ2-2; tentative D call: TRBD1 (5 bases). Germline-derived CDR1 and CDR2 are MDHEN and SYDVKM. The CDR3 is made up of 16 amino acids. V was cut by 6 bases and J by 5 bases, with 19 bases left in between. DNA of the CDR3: TGTGCCAGCAGGCTCCTCCCAGGGCGACGGACCGGGGAGCTGTTTTTT. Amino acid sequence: CASRLLPGRRTGELFF.

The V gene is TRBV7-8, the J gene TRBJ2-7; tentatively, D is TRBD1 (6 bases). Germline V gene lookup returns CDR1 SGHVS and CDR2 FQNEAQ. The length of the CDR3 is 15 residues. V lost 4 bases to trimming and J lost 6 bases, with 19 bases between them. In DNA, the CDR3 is TGTGCCAGCAGCTCGGGCCCAAGACAGGTCTCCGAGCAGTACTTC. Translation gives CASSSGPRQVSEQYF.

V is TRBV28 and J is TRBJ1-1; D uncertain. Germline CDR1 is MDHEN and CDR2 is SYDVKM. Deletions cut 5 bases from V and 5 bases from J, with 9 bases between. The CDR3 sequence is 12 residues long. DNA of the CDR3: TGTGCCAGCAGTCTTACAAAGACTGAAGCTTTCTTT. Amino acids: CASSLTKTEAFF.

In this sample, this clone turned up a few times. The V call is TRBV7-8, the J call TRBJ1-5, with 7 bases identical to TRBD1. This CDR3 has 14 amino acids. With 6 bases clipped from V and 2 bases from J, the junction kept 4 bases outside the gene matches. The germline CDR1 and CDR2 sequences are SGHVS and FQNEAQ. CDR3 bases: TGTGCCAGCAGTTCCGACAGGGGCAATCAGCCCCAGCATTTT. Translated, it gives CASSSDRGNQPQHF. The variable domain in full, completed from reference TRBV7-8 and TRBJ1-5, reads GAGVSQSPRYKVAKRGQDVALRCDPISGHVSLFWYQQALGQGPEFLTYFQNEAQLDKSGLPSDRFFAERPEGSVSTLKIQRTQQEDSAVYLCASSSDRGNQPQHFGDGTRLSIL.

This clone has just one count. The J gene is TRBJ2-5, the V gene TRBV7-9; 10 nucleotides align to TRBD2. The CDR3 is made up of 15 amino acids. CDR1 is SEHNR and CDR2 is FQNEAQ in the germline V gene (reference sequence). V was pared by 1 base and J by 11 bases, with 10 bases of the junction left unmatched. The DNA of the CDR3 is TGTGCCAGCAGCTTAGAGCTAGCGGGAGTGGGGTTGCAGTACTTC. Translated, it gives CASSLELAGVGLQYF.

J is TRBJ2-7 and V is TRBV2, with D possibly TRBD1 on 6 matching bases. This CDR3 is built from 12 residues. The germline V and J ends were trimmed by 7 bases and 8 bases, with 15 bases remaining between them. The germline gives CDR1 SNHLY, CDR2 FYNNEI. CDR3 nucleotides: TGTGCCAGCAACCAACAGGGCTGGAAGCAGTACTTC. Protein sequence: CASNQQGWKQYF.

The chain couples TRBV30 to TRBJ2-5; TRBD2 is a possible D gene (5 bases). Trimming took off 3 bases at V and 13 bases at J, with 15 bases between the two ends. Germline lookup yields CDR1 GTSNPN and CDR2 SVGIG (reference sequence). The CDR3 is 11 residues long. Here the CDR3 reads CAWSLRGPPYF. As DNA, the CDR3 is TGTGCCTGGAGCCTACGGGGTCCCCCGTACTTC.

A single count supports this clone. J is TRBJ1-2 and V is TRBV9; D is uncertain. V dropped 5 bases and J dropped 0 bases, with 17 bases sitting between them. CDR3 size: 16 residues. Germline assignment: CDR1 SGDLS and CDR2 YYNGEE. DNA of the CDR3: TGTGCCAGCAGGGGTCAGGTTAACGTCCCTAACTATGGCTACACCTTC. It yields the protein CASRGQVNVPNYGYTF. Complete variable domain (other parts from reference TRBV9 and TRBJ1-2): DSGVTQTPKHLITATGQRVTLRCSPRSGDLSVYWYQQSLDQGLQFLIQYYNGEERAKGNILERFSAQQFPDLHSELNLSSLELGDSALYFCASRGQVNVPNYGYTFGSGTRLTVV.

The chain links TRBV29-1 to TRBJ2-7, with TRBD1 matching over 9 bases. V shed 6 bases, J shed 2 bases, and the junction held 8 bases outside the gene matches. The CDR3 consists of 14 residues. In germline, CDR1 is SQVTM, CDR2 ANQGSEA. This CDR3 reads CSVLPGTGPYEQYF. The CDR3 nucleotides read TGCAGCGTACTCCCCGGGACAGGGCCCTACGAGCAGTACTTC.

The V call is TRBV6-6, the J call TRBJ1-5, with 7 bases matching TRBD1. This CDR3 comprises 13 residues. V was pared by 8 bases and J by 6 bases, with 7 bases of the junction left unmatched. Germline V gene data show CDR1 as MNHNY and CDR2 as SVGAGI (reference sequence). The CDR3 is CASDTTGTQPQHF. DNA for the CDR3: TGTGCCAGCGATACGACAGGGACTCAGCCCCAGCATTTT.

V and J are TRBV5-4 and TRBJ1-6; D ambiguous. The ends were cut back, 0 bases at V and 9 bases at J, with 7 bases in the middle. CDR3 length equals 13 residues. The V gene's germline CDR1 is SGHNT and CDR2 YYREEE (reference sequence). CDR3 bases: TGTGCCAGCAGCTTGGGTGAGGGTTCACCCCTCCACTTT. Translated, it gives CASSLGEGSPLHF.

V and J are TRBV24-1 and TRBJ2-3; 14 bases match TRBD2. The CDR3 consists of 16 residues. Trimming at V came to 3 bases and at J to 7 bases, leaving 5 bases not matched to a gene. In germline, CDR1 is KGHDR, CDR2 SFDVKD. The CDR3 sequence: CATSDRTSGRMNTQYF. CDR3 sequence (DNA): TGTGCCACCAGTGATCGGACTAGCGGGAGGATGAATACGCAGTATTTT.

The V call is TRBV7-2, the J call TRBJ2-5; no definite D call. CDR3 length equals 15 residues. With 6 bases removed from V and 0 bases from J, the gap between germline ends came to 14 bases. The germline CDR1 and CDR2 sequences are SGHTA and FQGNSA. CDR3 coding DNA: TGTGCCAGCAGTCTTCAATCCGCGTACCAAGAGACCCAGTACTTC. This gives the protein CASSLQSAYQETQYF.

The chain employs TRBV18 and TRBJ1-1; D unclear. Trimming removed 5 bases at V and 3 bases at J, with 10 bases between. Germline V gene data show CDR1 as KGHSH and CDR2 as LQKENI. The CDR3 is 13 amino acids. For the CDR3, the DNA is TGTGCCAGCTCAGCCGGACTGGACACTGAAGCTTTCTTT. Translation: CASSAGLDTEAFF.

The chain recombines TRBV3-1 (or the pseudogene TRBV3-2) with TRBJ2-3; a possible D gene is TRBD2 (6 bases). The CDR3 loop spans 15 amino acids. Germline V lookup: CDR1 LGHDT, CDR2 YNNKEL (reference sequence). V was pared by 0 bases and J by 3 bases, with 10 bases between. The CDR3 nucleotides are TGTGCCAGCAGCCAAGATTGGCGGGGAACAGATACGCAGTATTTT. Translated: CASSQDWRGTDTQYF.

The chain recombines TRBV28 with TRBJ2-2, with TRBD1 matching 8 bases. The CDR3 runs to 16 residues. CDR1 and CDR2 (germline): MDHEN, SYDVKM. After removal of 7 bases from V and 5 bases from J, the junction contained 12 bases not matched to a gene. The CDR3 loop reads CASTSGTGRGTGELFF. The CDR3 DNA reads TGTGCCAGCACTTCCGGGACAGGCCGGGGGACCGGGGAGCTGTTTTTT.

The CDR3 coding sequence is TGCGCCAGCAGCCAAGCAGGCGCCCGTTCCTATGGCTACACCTTC. The encoded protein is CASSQAGARSYGYTF. V is TRBV4-1 and J is TRBJ1-2; D unresolved. V was pared by 1 base and J by 4 bases, with 13 bases between. The germline V gene encodes CDR1 MGHRA and CDR2 YSYEKL. The CDR3 is made up of 15 amino acids.

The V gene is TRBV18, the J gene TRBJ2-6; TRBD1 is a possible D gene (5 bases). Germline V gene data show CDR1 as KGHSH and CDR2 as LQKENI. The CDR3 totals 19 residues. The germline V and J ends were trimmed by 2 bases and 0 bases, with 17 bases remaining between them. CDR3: CASSPRGAPTTSGANVLTF. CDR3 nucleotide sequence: TGTGCCAGCTCACCAAGGGGTGCCCCGACGACCTCTGGGGCCAACGTCCTGACTTTC.

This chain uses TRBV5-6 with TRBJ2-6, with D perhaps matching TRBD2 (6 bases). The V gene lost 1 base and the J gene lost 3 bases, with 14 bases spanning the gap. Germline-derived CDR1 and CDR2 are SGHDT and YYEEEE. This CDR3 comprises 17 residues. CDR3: CASSLFGGGVGANVLTF. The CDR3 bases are TGTGCCAGCAGCTTGTTCGGTGGCGGGGTTGGGGCCAACGTCCTGACTTTC.

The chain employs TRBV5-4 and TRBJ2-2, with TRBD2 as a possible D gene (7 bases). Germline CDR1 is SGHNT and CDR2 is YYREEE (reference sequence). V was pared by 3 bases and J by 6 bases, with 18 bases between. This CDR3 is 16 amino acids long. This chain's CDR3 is CASSWALGGGAGELFF. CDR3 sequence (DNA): TGTGCCAGCAGCTGGGCCCTGGGAGGGGGGGCCGGGGAGCTGTTTTTT.

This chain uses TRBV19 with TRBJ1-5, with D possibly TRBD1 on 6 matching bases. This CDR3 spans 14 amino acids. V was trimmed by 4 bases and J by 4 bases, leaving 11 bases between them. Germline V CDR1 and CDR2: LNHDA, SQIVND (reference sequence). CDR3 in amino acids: CASSTGTPNQPQHF. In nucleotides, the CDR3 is TGTGCCAGTAGTACCGGGACACCTAATCAGCCCCAGCATTTT.

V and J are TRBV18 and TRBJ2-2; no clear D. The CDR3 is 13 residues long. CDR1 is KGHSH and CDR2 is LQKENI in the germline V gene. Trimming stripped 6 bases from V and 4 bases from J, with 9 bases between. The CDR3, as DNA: TGTGCCAGCTCTCTTCGTCCCACCGGGGAGCTGTTTTTT. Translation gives CASSLRPTGELFF.

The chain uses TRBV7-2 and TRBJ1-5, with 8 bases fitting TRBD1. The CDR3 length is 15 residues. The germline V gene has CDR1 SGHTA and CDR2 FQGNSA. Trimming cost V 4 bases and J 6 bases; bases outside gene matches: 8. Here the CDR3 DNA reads TGTGCCAGCAGCTCCAACTCAGGGGGCACTCAGCCCCAGCATTTT. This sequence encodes CASSSNSGGTQPQHF.

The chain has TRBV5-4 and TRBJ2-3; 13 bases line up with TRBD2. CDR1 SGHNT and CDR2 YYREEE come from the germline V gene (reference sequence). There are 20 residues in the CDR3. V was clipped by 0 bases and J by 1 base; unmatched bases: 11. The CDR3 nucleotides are TGTGCCAGCAGCTTGGGACTAGCGGGGGGAGGGGGAATGGGCACAGATACGCAGTATTTT. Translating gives CASSLGLAGGGGMGTDTQYF.